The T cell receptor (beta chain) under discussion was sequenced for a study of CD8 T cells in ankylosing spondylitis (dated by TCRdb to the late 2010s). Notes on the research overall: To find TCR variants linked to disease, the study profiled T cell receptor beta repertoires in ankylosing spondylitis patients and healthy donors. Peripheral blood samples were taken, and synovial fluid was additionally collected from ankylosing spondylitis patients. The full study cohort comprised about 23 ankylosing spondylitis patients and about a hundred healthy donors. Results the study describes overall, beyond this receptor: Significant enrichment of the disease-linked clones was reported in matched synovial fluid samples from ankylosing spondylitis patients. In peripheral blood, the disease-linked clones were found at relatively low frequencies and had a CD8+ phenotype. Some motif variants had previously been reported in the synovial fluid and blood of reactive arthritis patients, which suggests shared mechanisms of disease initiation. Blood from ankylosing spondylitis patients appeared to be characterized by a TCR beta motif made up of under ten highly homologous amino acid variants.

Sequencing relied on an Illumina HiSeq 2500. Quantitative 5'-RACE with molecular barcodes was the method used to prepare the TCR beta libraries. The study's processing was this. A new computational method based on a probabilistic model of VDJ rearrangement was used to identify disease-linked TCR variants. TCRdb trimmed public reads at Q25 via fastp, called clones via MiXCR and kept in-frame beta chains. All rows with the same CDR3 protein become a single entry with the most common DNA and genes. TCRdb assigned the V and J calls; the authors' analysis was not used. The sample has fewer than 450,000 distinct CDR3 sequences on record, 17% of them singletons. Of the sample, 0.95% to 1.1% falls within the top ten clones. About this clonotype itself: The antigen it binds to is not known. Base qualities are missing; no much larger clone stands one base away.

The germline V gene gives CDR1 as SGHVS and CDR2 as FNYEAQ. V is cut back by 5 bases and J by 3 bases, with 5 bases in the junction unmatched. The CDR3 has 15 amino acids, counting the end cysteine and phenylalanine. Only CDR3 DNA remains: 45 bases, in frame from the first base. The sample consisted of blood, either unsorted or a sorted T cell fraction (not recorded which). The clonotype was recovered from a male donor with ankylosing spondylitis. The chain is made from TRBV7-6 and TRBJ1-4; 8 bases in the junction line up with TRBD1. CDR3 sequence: CASSAQGAANEKLFF. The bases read TGTGCCAGCAGCGCGCAGGGGGCGGCTAATGAAAAACTGTTTTTT.